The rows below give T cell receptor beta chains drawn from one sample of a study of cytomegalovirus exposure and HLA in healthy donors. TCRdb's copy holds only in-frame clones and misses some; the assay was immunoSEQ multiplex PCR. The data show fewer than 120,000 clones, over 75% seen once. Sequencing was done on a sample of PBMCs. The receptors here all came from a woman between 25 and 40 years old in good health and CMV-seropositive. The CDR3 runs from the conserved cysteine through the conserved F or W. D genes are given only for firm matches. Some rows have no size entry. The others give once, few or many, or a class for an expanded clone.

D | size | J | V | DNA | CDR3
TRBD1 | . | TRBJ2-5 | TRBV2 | TGTGCCGGAAGCCGGGACAGGGATCTTGGGACCCAGTACTTC | CAGSRDRDLGTQYF
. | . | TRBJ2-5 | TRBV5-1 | TGCGCCAGCAGCTTGGGAGAATCCCAAGAGACCCAGTACTTC | CASSLGESQETQYF
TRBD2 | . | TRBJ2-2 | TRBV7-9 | TGTGCCAGCAGGTTTAGCGGGGCGGCGGACGGGGAGCTGTTTTTT | CASRFSGAADGELFF
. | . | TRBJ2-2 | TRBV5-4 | TGTGCCAGCAGCTCCCCTACCGGGGAGCTGTTTTTT | CASSSPTGELFF
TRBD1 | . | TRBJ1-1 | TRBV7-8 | TGTGCCAGCAGCTCTACAGGGGGTTCAAGTGACACTGAAGCTTTCTTT | CASSSTGGSSDTEAFF
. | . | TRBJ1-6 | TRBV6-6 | TGTGCCAGCAGTCATTCCGAACTTCATTCACCCCTCCACTTT | CASSHSELHSPLHF
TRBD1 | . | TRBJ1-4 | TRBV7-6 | TGTGCCAGCAGCTCCTTAGGGACAGGGAATGAAAAACTGTTTTTT | CASSSLGTGNEKLFF
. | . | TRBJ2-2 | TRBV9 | TGTGCCAGCAGCCCACTTCCGAACACCGGGGAGCTGTTTTTT | CASSPLPNTGELFF
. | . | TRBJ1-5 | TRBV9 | TGTGCCAGCAGCGTAACTAGGGGCAATCAGCCCCAGCATTTT | CASSVTRGNQPQHF
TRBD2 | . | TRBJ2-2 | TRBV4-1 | TGCGCCAGCAGCCCCTACGGGACTAGCGGGGGCACCGGGGAGCTGTTTTTT | CASSPYGTSGGTGELFF
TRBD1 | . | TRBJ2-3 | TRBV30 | TGTGCCTGGAGTCGGGACAGGGGAGTTTATGCAGATACGCAGTATTTT | CAWSRDRGVYADTQYF
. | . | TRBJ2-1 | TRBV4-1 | TGCGCCAGCAGCCAAGGGCGCGGGACTCTAAATGAGCAGTTCTTC | CASSQGRGTLNEQFF
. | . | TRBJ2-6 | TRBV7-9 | TGTGCCAGCAGGCGGGACAGCAGCTCTGGGGCCAACGTCCTGACTTTC | CASRRDSSSGANVLTF
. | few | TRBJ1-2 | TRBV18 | TGTGCCAGCTCACCCATAAGGGGGTGGGCCTATGGCTACACCTTC | CASSPIRGWAYGYTF
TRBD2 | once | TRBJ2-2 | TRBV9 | TGTGCCAGCAGCCCTTCACTAGCGCCGAACACCGGGGAGCTGTTTTTT | CASSPSLAPNTGELFF
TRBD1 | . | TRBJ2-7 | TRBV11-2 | TGTGCCAGCAGCTCCATACTTCCGGGACAGGGTTACTACGAGCAGTACTTC | CASSSILPGQGYYEQYF
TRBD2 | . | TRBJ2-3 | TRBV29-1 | TGCAGCATAGGGAGGGGCACAGATACGCAGTATTTT | CSIGRGTDTQYF
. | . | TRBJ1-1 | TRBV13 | TGTGCCAGCAGCTCCGGGTCTGAAGCTTTCTTT | CASSSGSEAFF
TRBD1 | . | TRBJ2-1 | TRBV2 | TGTGCCAGCAGGCGGACAGGGGGAGGCGGTGAGCAGTTCTTC | CASRRTGGGGEQFF
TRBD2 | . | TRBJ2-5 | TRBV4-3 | TGCGCCAGCAGCCAAGAGGGGGTCCTAGCGGGAGGCTTAGAGACCCAGTACTTC | CASSQEGVLAGGLETQYF
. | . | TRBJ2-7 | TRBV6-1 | TGTGCCAGCAGGATAGGGGCAGGGTACGAGCAGTACTTC | CASRIGAGYEQYF
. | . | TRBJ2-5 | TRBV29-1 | TGCAGCGTTGCAGGGATGAAGGAGACCCAGTACTTC | CSVAGMKETQYF
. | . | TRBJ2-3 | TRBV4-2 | TGTGCCAGCAGCCAAGATCCCCCCGGGGAGATGAGTGGCACAGATACGCAGTATTTT | CASSQDPPGEMSGTDTQYF
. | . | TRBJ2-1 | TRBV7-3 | TGTGCCAGCAGCTTAAGTCCGGGGAGCTCCTACAATGAGCAGTTCTTC | CASSLSPGSSYNEQFF
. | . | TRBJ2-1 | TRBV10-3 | TGTGCCATCAGTGAGTCGTGGAGGGAGCAGTTCTTC | CAISESWREQFF
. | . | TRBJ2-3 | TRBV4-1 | TGCGCCAGCAGCCAAGTAGGGCTAGCTCCAGATACGCAGTATTTT | CASSQVGLAPDTQYF
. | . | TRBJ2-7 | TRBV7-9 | TGTGCCAGCAGCCCGGACTATCTCAACGAGCAGTACTTC | CASSPDYLNEQYF
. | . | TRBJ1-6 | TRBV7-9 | TGTGCCAGCAGCTTATTAGACTCCTATAATTCACCCCTCCACTTT | CASSLLDSYNSPLHF
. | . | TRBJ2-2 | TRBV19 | TGTGCCAGTAGTATTGATACGAGGTACACCGGGGAGCTGTTTTTT | CASSIDTRYTGELFF
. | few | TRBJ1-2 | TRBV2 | TGTGCCAGCAGTTTCCCCCGGGGCTACACCTTC | CASSFPRGYTF
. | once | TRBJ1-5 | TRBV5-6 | TGTGCCAGCAGCTTGGGCGGGGGCGCGGGCAATCAGCCCCAGCATTTT | CASSLGGGAGNQPQHF
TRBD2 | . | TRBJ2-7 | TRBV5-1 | TGCGCCAGCAGCTTATTCCCGACTAGCGGGAGTAACGAGCAGTACTTC | CASSLFPTSGSNEQYF
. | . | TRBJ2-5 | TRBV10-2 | TGCGCCACCCTCGGGGAGGTGGAGACCCAGTACTTC | CATLGEVETQYF
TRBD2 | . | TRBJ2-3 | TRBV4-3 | TGCGCCAGCAGCCAAGAGTTACTAGCGGGGGCCCCCAGAGATACGCAGTATTTT | CASSQELLAGAPRDTQYF
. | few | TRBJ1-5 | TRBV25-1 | TGTGCCAGCAGTGAAACAGGGACTCAGCCCCAGCATTTT | CASSETGTQPQHF
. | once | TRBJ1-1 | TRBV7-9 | TGTGCCAGCAGCTTATCCGTAAACACTGAAGCTTTCTTT | CASSLSVNTEAFF
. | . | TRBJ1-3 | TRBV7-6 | TGTGCCAGCAGCCAACAGGGTATGGACGGAAACACCATATATTTT | CASSQQGMDGNTIYF
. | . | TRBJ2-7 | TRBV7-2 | TGTGCCAGCAGCTTAGATGCAGGCTCCTACGAGCAGTACTTC | CASSLDAGSYEQYF
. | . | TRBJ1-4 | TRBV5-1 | TGCGCCAGCAGCTTGACCCCAGATCAGGCTAATGAAAAACTGTTTTTT | CASSLTPDQANEKLFF
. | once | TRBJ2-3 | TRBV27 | TGTGCCAGCAGCATAGGCCGGCGGGGGCGCACAGATACGCAGTATTTT | CASSIGRRGRTDTQYF
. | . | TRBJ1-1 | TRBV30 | TGTGCCAGGCAGGGTGACACTGAAGCTTTCTTT | CARQGDTEAFF
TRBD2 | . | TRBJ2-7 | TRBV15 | TGTGCCACCAGCTACAAGCGGGATCCTACCTACGAGCAGTACTTC | CATSYKRDPTYEQYF
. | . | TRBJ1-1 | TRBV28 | TGTGCCAGCAGTTTGGCGGACACTGAAGCTTTCTTT | CASSLADTEAFF
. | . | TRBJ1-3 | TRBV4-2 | TGTGCCAGCAGCCAAGGGGCGGGCTCTGGAAACACCATATATTTT | CASSQGAGSGNTIYF
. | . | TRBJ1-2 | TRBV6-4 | TGTGCCAGCAGTGAGTCGACAGCTGACTATGGCTACACCTTC | CASSESTADYGYTF
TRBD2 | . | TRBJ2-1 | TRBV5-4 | TGTGCCAGCAGACTTAGCGGGGGAGGAGTCAATGAGCAGTTCTTC | CASRLSGGGVNEQFF
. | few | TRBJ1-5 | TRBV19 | TGTGCCAGTAGTACAGGACAGAATGGCCAGCCCCAGCATTTT | CASSTGQNGQPQHF
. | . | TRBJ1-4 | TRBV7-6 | TGTGCCAGCAGCTTAACAGGCCCGTATGAAAAACTGTTTTTT | CASSLTGPYEKLFF
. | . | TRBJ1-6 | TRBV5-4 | TGTGCCAGCAGCTTGGCAGGGTATAATTCACCCCTCCACTTT | CASSLAGYNSPLHF
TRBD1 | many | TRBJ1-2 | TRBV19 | TGTGCCAGTAGGGTTCGAGGACAGGCTTATGGCTACACCTTC | CASRVRGQAYGYTF
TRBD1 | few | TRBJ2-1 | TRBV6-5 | TGTGCCAGCAGTCTATCCCCGACAGGGGTCAATGAGCAGTTCTTC | CASSLSPTGVNEQFF
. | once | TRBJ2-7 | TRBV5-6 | TGTGCCAGCAGCTCCGCGGCATCCTACGAGCAGTACTTC | CASSSAASYEQYF
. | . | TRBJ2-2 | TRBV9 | TGTGCCAGCAGCCGAAGTCAGGACTCGAACACCGGGGAGCTGTTTTTT | CASSRSQDSNTGELFF
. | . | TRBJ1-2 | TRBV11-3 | TGTGCCAGCAGCCTATATCAGGGGTACTTATTCTATGGCTACACCTTC | CASSLYQGYLFYGYTF
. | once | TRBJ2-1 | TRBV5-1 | TGCGCCAGCAGCTTTAGCGCATACAATGAGCAGTTCTTC | CASSFSAYNEQFF